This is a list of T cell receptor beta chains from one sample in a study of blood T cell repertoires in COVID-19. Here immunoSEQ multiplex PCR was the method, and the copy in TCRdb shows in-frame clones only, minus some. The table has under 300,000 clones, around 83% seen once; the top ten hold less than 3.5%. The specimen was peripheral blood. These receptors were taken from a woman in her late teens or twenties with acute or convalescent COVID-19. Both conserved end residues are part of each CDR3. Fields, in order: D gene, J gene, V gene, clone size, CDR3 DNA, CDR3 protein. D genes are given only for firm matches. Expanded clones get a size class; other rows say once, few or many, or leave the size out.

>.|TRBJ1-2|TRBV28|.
TGTGCCAGTCAGATACAGGGTTACGGGTATGGCTACACCTTC
CASQIQGYGYGYTF
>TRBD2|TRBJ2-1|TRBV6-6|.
TGTGCCAGCAGTTACAGGACTAGCGGAGTCAATGAGCAGTTCTTC
CASSYRTSGVNEQFF
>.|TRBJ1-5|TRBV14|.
TGTGCCAGCAGCCAAGTAGGAGTCAATCAGCCCCAGCATTTT
CASSQVGVNQPQHF
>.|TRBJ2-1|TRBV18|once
TGTGCCAGCTCACCTGTAACAGTTAAACGTGAGCAGTTCTTC
CASSPVTVKREQFF
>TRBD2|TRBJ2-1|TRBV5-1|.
TGCGCCAGCAGCTCACGAGCGGGAGGGCCCGCCAATGAGCAGTTCTTC
CASSSRAGGPANEQFF
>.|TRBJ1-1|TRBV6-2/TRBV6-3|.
TGTGCCAGCAGTTACGTTTCGGCAGGGTACACTGAAGCTTTCTTT
CASSYVSAGYTEAFF
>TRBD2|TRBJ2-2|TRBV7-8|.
TGTGCCAGCAGCTCCCCGGGACTAGGGCTAGGCACCGGGGAGCTGTTTTTT
CASSSPGLGLGTGELFF
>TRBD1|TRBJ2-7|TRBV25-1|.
TGTGCCAGCAGTGAAGAGGACAGGGGGCGAGAGCAGTACTTC
CASSEEDRGREQYF
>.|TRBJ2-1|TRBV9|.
TGTGCCAGCAGCCTGGGTCCGGGTATGGCGGGTGAGCAGTTCTTC
CASSLGPGMAGEQFF
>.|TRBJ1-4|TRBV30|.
TGTGCCTGGAGCTCCGGACAGATTGGGACTAATGAAAAACTGTTTTTT
CAWSSGQIGTNEKLFF
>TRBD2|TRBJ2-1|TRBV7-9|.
TGTGCCAGCTTCGACGGGAGGCGGGGGGATGAGCAGTTCTTC
CASFDGRRGDEQFF
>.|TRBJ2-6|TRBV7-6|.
TGTGCCAGCAGCCCCCGGACGGCGGGTTTTGGGGCCAACGTCCTGACTTTC
CASSPRTAGFGANVLTF
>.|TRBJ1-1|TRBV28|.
TGTGCCAGCAGGGCTTTGGCCACTGAAGCTTTCTTT
CASRALATEAFF
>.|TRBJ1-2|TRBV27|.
TGTGCCAGCAGTTTCTCCGGGACTCCCCAGACTGGCTACACCTTC
CASSFSGTPQTGYTF
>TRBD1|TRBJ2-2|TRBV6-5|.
TGTGCCAGCAGTTACGGTATGGGACAGTACACCGGGGAGCTGTTTTTT
CASSYGMGQYTGELFF
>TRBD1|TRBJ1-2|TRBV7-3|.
TGTGCCAGCAGCTTAGACAGGGAGTTGGGCTACACCTTC
CASSLDRELGYTF
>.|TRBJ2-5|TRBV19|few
TGTGCCAGTAGTATAGGGGTTAGCGGCCTCTCGGGAACCCAGTACTTC
CASSIGVSGLSGTQYF
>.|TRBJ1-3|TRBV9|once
TGTGCCAGCAGCGCCAGGACGGGGGTTGCTGGAAACACCATATATTTT
CASSARTGVAGNTIYF
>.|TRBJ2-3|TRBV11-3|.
TGTGCCAGCAGCTTACATGGCGGGTACGATACGCAGTATTTT
CASSLHGGYDTQYF
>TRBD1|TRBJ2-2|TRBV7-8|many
TGTGCCAGCAGCTTCCCGGGACAGGGCCTCGGAGGGGCCGGGGAGCTGTTTTTT
CASSFPGQGLGGAGELFF
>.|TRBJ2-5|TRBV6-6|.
TGTGCCAGCACTGACTCCAGGGGAGAGACCCAGTACTTC
CASTDSRGETQYF
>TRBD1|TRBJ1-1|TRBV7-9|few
TGTGCCAGCAGCGATGACAGGGAGATCACTGAAGCTTTCTTT
CASSDDREITEAFF
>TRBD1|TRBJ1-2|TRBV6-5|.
TGTGCCAGCAGACCCTCTGCAGGGGGTGGCTACACCTTC
CASRPSAGGGYTF
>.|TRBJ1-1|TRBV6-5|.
TGTGCCAGCAGGGGTCAGGGGAGATCGACTGAAGCTTTCTTT
CASRGQGRSTEAFF
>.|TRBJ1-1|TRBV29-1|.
TGCAGCGTTGGCGGCAGCCGGGAGGCTGAAGCTTTCTTT
CSVGGSREAEAFF
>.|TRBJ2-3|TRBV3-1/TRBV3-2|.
TGTGCCAGCAGCCAAATCGGAGCAAGGGGGGGCCGCCTGGATACGCAGTATTTT
CASSQIGARGGRLDTQYF
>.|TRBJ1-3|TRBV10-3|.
TGTGCCATCAGGGCCCGGGAAGCTGGAAACACCATATATTTT
CAIRAREAGNTIYF
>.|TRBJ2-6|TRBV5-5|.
TGTGCCAGCAGCTTGGGGGGCCTAGGGGCTGGGGCCAACGTCCTGACTTTC
CASSLGGLGAGANVLTF
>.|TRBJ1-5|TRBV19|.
TGTGCCAGTAGTATAGATCGCGGGGGGCAGGGACAGCCCCAGCATTTT
CASSIDRGGQGQPQHF
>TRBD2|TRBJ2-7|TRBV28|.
TGTGCCAGCAGTGCTGCTAGCGGGAGTGACTACGAGCAGTACTTC
CASSAASGSDYEQYF
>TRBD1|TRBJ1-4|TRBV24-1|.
TGTGCCACCAGTGTCCGGACAGGGGCGCCACTTAATGAAAAACTGTTTTTT
CATSVRTGAPLNEKLFF
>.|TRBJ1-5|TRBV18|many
TGTGCCAGCTCAGCCTCGGGGGGGGGCCAGCTAGATCAGCCCCAGCATTTT
CASSASGGGQLDQPQHF
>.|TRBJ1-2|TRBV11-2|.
TGTGCCAGCAGCTTAGGACAGCTCCGGACCTTC
CASSLGQLRTF
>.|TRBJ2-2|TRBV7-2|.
TGTGCCAGCAGGGGGCAGCACTACACCGGGGAGCTGTTTTTT
CASRGQHYTGELFF
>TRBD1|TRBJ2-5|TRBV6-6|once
TGTGCCAGCAGCAAAGGCGTTGGGACAGGGAGAGAGACCCAGTACTTC
CASSKGVGTGRETQYF
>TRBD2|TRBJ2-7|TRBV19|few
TGTGCCAGTAGTATACTCTCGGGGACTAGCCCTGGGACACAGTACTTC
CASSILSGTSPGTQYF
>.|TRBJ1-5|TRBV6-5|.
TGTGCCAGCAGTCCAGTAGGGGGGAGGGGTCAGCCCCAGCATTTT
CASSPVGGRGQPQHF
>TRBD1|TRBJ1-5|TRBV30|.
TGTGCCTGGAGGGGACAGGCCCATCAGCCCCAGCATTTT
CAWRGQAHQPQHF
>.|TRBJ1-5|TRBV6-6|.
TGTGCCAGCAGTGTACTCGGGCCCCAGCATTTT
CASSVLGPQHF
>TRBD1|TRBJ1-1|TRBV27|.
TGTGCCAGCAAAAGACCAGGGGGCTCCCCCAACACTGAAGCTTTCTTT
CASKRPGGSPNTEAFF
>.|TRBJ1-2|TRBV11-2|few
TGTGCCAGCAGCCATAGAGATGGCTACACCTTC
CASSHRDGYTF
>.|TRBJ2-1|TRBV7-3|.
TGTGCCAGCAGCTGGAGGGAATACAATGAGCAGTTCTTC
CASSWREYNEQFF